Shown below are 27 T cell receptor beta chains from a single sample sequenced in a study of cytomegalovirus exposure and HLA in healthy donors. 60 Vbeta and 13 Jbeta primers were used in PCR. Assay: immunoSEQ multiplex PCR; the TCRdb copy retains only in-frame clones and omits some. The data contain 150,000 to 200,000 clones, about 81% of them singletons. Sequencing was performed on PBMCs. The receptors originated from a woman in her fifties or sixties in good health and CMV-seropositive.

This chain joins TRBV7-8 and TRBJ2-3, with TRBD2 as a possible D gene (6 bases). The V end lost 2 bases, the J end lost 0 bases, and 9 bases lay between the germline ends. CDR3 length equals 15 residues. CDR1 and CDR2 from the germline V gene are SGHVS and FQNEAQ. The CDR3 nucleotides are TGTGCCAGCAGCTTAAGGGCGGGGAGCACAGATACGCAGTATTTT. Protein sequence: CASSLRAGSTDTQYF.

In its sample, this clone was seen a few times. The CDR3 reads CASSPRVKAGNTEAFF. The CDR3 DNA reads TGTGCCAGCTCACCAAGAGTTAAGGCAGGGAACACTGAAGCTTTCTTT. This chain joins TRBV18 and TRBJ1-1; D call uncertain. The CDR3 totals 16 residues. Germline loops: CDR1 KGHSH, CDR2 LQKENI. Trimming cost V 2 bases and J 1 base, with 14 bases left between them.

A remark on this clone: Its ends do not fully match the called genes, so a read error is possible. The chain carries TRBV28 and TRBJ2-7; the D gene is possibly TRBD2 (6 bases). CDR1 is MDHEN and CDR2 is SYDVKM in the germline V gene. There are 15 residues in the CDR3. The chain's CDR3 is CASSSQREPSYGQYF. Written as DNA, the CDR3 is TGTGCCAGCAGTTCCCAACGGGAGCCCTCCTACGGGCAGTACTTC. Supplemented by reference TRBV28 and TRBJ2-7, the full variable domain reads DVKVTQSSRYLVKRTGEKVFLECVQDMDHENMFWYRQDPGLGLRLIYFSYDVKMKEKGDIPEGYSVSREKKERFSLILESASTNQTSMYLCASSSQREPSYGQYFGPGTRLTVT.

The chain's CDR3 is CASSKTGVIYEQYF. The CDR3 DNA sequence: TGTGCCAGCAGCAAGACAGGGGTTATCTACGAGCAGTACTTC. The rearrangement joins TRBV28 to TRBJ2-7, with TRBD1 identical over 8 bases. The germline V gene encodes CDR1 MDHEN and CDR2 SYDVKM. Losses at the gene ends were 6 bases for V and 3 bases for J; bases not matched to a gene: 7. The CDR3 loop spans 14 amino acids. Drawing the rest from reference TRBV28 and TRBJ2-7, the complete variable domain is DVKVTQSSRYLVKRTGEKVFLECVQDMDHENMFWYRQDPGLGLRLIYFSYDVKMKEKGDIPEGYSVSREKKERFSLILESASTNQTSMYLCASSKTGVIYEQYFGPGTRLTVT.

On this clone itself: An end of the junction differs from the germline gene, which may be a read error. The CDR3 loop reads CASSFQGYYGYTF. CDR3 coding DNA: TGTGCCAGTAGTTTTCAGGGGTACTATGGCTACACCTTC. The chain combines TRBV28 with TRBJ1-2; possible D gene TRBD1, 6 bases. The germline V gene encodes CDR1 MDHEN and CDR2 SYDVKM. This CDR3 region has 13 residues.

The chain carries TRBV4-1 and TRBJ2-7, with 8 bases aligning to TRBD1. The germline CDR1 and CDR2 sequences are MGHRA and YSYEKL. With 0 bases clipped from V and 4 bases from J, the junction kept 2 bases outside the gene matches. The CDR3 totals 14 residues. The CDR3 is CASSQDRTGYEQYF. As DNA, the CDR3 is TGCGCCAGCAGCCAAGACAGGACAGGGTACGAGCAGTACTTC.

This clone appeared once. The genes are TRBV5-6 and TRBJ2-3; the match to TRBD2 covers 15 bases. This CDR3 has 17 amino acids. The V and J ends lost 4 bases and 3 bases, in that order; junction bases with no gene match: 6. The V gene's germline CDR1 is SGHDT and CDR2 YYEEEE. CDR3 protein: CASSRGTSGGSTDTQYF. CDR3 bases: TGTGCCAGCAGCAGAGGGACTAGCGGGGGGTCGACAGATACGCAGTATTTT.

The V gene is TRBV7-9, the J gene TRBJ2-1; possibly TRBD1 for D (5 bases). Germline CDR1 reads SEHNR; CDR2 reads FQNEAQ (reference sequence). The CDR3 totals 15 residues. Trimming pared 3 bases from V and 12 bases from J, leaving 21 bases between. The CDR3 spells CASSLTRVYNEWQFF. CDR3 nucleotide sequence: TGTGCCAGCAGCTTGACCAGGGTCTACAATGAGTGGCAGTTCTTC.

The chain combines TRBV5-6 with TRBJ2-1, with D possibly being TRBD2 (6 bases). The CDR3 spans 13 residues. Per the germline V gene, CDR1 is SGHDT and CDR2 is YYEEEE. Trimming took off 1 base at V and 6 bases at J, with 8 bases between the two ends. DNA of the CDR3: TGTGCCAGCAGCTTGACACTAGCCAATGAGCAGTTCTTC. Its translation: CASSLTLANEQFF.

The CDR3 region is CASSFMGGGLQEYF. The CDR3, as DNA: TGTGCCAGCAGCTTTATGGGGGGGGGCCTTCAAGAATACTTC. The chain joins TRBV7-8 to TRBJ2-5, with D perhaps TRBD2 (7 bases). Germline V gives CDR1 SGHVS, CDR2 FQNEAQ. The CDR3 has 14 amino acids. V lost 3 bases, J lost 14 bases, and 22 bases lay in between.

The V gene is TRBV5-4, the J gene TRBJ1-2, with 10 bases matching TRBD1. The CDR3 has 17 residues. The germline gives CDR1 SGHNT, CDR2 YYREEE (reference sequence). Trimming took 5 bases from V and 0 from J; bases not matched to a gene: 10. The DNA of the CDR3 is TGTGCCAGCAGTCGCGGGGGACAGGGGACATCTAACTATGGCTACACCTTC. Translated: CASSRGGQGTSNYGYTF. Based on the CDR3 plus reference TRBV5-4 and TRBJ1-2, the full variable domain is ETGVTQSPTHLIKTRGQQVTLRCSSQSGHNTVSWYQQALGQGPQFIFQYYREEENGRGNFPPRFSGLQFPNYSSELNVNALELDDSALYLCASSRGGQGTSNYGYTFGSGTRLTVV.

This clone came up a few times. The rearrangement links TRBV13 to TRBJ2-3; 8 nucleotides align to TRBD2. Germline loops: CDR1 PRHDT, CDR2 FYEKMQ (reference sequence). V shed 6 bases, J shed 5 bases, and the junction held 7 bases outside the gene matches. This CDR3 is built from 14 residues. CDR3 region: CASSRAGGQDTQYF. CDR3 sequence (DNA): TGTGCCAGCAGTCGGGCGGGAGGACAAGATACGCAGTATTTT. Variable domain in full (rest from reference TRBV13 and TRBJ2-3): AAGVIQSPRHLIKEKRETATLKCYPIPRHDTVYWYQQGPGQDPQFLISFYEKMQSDKGSIPDRFSAQQFSDYHSELNMSSLELGDSALYFCASSRAGGQDTQYFGPGTRLTVL.

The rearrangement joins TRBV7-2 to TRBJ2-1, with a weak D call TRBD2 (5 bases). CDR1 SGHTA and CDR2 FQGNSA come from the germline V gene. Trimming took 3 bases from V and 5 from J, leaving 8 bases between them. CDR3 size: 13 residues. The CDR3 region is CASSFSGNNEQFF. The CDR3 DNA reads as TGTGCCAGCAGCTTCAGCGGCAACAATGAGCAGTTCTTC.

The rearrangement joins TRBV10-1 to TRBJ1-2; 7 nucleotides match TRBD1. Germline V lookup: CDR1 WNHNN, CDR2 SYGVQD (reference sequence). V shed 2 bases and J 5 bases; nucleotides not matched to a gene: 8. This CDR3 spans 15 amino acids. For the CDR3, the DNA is TGCGCCAGCAGTGAGGATGTAGGGGGCCGATATGGCTACACCTTC. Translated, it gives CASSEDVGGRYGYTF.

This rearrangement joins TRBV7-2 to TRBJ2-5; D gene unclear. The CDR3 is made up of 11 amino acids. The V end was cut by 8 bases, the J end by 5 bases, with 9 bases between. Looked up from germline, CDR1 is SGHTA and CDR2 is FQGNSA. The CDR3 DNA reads TGTGCCAGCTCGGCCAGGGAGACCCAGTACTTC. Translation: CASSARETQYF.

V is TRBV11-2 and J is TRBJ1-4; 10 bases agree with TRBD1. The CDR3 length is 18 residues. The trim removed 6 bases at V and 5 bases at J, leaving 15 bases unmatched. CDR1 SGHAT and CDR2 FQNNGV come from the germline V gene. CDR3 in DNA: TGTGCCAGCAGTCCGGGACAGGGGTCCGGAGGGGGAAATGAAAAACTGTTTTTT. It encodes CASSPGQGSGGGNEKLFF.

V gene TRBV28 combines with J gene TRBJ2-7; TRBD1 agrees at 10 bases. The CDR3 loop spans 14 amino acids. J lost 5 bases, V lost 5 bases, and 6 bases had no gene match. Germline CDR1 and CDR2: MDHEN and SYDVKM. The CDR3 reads CASSAGTGDNEQYF. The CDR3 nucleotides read TGTGCCAGCAGTGCCGGGACAGGGGATAACGAGCAGTACTTC.

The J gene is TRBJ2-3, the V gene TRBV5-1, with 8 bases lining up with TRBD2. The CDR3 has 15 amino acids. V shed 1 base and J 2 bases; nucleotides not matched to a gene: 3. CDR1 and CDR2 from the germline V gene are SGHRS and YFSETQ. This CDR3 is CASSLKAGDTDTQYF. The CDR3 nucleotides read TGCGCCAGCAGCTTGAAAGCGGGGGACACAGATACGCAGTATTTT.

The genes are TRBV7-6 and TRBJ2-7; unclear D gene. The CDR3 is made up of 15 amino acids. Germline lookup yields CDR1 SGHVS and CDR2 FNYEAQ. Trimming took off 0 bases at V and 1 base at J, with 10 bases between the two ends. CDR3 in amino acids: CASSLAGSNSYEQYF. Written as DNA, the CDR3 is TGTGCCAGCAGCTTAGCGGGCAGCAATTCCTACGAGCAGTACTTC.

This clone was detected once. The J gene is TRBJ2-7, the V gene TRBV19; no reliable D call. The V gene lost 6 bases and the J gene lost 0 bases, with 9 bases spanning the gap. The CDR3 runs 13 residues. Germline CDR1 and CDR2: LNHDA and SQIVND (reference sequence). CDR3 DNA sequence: TGTGCCAGTAGACCTTCGAGCTCCTACGAGCAGTACTTC. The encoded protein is CASRPSSSYEQYF.

CDR3 DNA sequence: TGTGCCAGCAGCTTAAGACCGGGAGCGGGAAGCACAGATACGCAGTATTTT. Its protein product is CASSLRPGAGSTDTQYF. The rearrangement uses TRBV7-3 and TRBJ2-3, with 7 nucleotides matching TRBD2. Trimming removed 1 base from V and 0 bases from J; junction bases left unmatched: 7. CDR1 and CDR2 (germline): SGHTA, FQGTGA. The CDR3 extends over 17 amino acids.

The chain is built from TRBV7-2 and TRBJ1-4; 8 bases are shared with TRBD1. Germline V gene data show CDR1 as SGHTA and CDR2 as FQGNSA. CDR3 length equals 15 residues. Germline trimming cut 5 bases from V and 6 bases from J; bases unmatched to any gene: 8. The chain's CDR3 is CASSPPGTGDEKLFF. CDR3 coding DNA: TGTGCCAGCAGCCCCCCCGGGACAGGAGATGAAAAACTGTTTTTT.

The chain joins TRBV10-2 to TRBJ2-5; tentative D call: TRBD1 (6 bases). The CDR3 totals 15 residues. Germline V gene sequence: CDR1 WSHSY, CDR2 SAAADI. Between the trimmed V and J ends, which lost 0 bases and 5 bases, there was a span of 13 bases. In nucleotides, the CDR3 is TGCGCCAGCAGTGAGTCAACAGGGCCTGGGGAGACCCAGTACTTC. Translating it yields CASSESTGPGETQYF.

The CDR3 reads CASSESPGTDTQYF. In nucleotides, the CDR3 is TGCGCCAGCAGTGAGTCGCCGGGAACAGATACGCAGTATTTT. V and J are TRBV10-2 and TRBJ2-3, with D possibly TRBD2 on 5 matching bases. Looked up from germline, CDR1 is WSHSY and CDR2 is SAAADI. V lost 0 bases and J lost 3, with 7 bases in between. The CDR3 covers 14 residues.

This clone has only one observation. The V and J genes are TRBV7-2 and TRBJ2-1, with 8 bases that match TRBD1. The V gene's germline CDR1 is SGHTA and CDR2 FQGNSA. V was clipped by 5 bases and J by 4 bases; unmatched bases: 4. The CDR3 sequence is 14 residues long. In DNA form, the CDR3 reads TGTGCCAGCAGCCCGGACAGGGCGTACAATGAGCAGTTCTTC. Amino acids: CASSPDRAYNEQFF.

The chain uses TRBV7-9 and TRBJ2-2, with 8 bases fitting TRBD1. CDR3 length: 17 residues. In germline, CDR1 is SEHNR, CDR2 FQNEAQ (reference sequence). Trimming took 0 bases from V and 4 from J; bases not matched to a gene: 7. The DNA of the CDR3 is TGTGCCAGCAGCTTAGCGGGGCAGGGGGCGATCACCGGGGAGCTGTTTTTT. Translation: CASSLAGQGAITGELFF.

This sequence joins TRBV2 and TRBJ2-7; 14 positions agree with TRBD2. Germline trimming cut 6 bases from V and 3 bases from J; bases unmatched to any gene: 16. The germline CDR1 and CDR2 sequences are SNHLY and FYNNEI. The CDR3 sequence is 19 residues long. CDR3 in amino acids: CASSGNRPGTSGSVYEQYF. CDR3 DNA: TGTGCCAGCAGCGGCAATCGCCCCGGGACTAGCGGGAGTGTCTACGAGCAGTACTTC.